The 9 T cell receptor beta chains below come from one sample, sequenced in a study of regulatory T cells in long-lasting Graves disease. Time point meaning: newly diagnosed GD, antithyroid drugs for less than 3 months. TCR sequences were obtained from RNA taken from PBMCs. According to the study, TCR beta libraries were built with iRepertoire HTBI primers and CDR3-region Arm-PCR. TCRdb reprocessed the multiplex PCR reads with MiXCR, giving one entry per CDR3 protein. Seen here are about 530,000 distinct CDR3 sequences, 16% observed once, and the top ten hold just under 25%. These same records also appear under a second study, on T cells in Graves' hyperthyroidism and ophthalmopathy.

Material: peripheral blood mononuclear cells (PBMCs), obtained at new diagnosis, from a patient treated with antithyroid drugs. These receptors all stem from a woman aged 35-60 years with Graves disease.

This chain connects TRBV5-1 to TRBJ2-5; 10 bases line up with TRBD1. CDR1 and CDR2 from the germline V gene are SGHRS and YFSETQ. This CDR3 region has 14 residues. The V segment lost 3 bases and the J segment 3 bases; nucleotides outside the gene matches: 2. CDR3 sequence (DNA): TGCGCCAGCAGCTCGGACAGGGGGGAAGAGACCCAGTACTTC. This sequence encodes CASSSDRGEETQYF.

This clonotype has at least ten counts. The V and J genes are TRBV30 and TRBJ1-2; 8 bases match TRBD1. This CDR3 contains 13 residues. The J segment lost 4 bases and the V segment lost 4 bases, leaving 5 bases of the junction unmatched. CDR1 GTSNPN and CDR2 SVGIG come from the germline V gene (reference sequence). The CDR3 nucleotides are TGTGCCTGGAACAGCCAGGGGGCCTATGGCTACACCTTC. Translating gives CAWNSQGAYGYTF.

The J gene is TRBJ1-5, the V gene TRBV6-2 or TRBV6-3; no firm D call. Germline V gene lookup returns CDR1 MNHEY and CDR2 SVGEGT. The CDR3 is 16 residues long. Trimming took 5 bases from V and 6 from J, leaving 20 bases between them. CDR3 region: CASSTGSGVAIQPQHF. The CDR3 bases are TGTGCCAGCAGTACCGGATCCGGGGTAGCGATTCAGCCCCAGCATTTT.

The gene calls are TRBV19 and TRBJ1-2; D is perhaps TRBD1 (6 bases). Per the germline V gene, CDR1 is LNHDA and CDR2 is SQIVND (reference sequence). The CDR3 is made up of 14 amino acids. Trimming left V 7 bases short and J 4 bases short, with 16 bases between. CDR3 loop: CASTPRGAGYGYTF. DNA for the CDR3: TGTGCCAGTACCCCCCGGGGGGCTGGCTATGGCTACACCTTC.

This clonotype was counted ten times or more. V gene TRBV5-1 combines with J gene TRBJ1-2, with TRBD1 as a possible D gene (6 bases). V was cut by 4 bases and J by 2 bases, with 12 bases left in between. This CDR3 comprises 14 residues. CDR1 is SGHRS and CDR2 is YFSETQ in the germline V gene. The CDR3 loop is CASSNGDTNYGYTF. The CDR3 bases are TGCGCCAGCAGCAACGGGGACACCAACTATGGCTACACCTTC.

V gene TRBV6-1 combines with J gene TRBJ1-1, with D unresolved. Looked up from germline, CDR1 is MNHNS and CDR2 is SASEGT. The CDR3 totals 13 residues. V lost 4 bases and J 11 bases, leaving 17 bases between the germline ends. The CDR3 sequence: CASSATGPQKAFF. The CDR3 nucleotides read TGTGCCAGCAGTGCCACGGGTCCTCAAAAGGCTTTCTTT.

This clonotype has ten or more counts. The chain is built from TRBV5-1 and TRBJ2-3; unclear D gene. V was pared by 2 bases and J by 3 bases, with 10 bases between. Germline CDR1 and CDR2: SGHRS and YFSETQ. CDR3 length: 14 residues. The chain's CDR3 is CASSLSAYTDTQYF. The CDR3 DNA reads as TGCGCCAGCAGCTTATCAGCTTATACAGATACGCAGTATTTT.

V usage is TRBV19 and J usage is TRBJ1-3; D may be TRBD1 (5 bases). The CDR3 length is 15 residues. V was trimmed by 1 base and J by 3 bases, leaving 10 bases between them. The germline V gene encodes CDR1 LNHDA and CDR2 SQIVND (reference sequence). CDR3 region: CASSIGDANGNTIYF. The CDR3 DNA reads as TGTGCCAGTAGTATAGGGGACGCAAATGGAAACACCATATATTTT.

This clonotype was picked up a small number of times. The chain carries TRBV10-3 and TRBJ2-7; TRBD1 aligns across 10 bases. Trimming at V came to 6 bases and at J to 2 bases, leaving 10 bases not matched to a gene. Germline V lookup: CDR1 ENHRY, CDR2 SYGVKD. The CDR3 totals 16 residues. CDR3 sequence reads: CAIRSDRGSKTYEQYF. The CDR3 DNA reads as TGTGCCATCAGATCGGACAGGGGGTCGAAAACCTACGAGCAGTACTTC.